This passage covers 26 T cell receptor beta chains from one sample sequenced in a study of T cell changes during pregnancy in multiple sclerosis (dated by TCRdb to between 2018 and 2020). Libraries were constructed by the immunoSEQ multiplex PCR assay. The clones in this table, taken by TCRdb from immuneACCESS, are in-frame only. Not every clone is retained; where verified, under half of the shortfall comes from an unresolved V gene, and the cause of the rest is unknown. Across this sample there are approximately 69,000 clones, with roughly 94% seen only once. In total, the top ten clones hold approximately 0.63% of the sample. The sample consisted of peripheral blood, taken in the third trimester of pregnancy. These receptors all come from a female donor with multiple sclerosis, enrolled in a pregnancy study.

J is TRBJ1-4 and V is TRBV15, with D tentatively TRBD1 (6 bases). The ends were cut back, 5 bases at V and 7 bases at J, with 20 bases in the middle. Germline CDR1 LNHNV, CDR2 YYDKDF (reference sequence). This CDR3 has 16 amino acids. The CDR3 loop is CATSPRTALGGEKLFF. The CDR3 DNA reads as TGTGCCACCAGCCCACGGACAGCCCTAGGGGGTGAAAAACTGTTTTTT.

The table lists this clone with a count of one. A junction boundary mismatches the germline segment, possibly from a read error. CDR3 nucleotide sequence: TGTGCTAGCAGCCCCGTGGTAGCGGGAGACACCGGGGAGCTGTTTTTT. This encodes CASSPVVAGDTGELFF. The rearrangement uses TRBV7-7 and TRBJ2-2, with TRBD2 identical over 9 bases. Germline V lookup: CDR1 SSHAT, CDR2 FNYEAQ (reference sequence). This CDR3 spans 16 amino acids.

This rearrangement joins TRBV7-9 to TRBJ1-5; D remains unclear. V lost 3 bases to trimming and J lost 6 bases, with 21 bases between them. The CDR3 loop spans 17 amino acids. Germline V gives CDR1 SEHNR, CDR2 FQNEAQ (reference sequence). CDR3 bases: TGTGCCAGCAGCTTTGGAGGGAATTATCAGGTTCGTCAGCCCCAGCATTTT. It codes for CASSFGGNYQVRQPQHF.

This chain connects TRBV30 to TRBJ1-4, with TRBD1 as a possible D gene (5 bases). Germline assignment: CDR1 GTSNPN and CDR2 SVGIG (reference sequence). V was clipped by 3 bases and J by 3 bases, with 11 bases between them. The CDR3 is 14 amino acids. This CDR3 is CAWRGGGANEKLFF. Written as DNA, the CDR3 is TGTGCCTGGAGGGGCGGAGGGGCTAATGAAAAACTGTTTTTT. The full variable domain, rest sourced from reference TRBV30 and TRBJ1-4, is SQTIHQWPATLVQPVGSPLSLECTVEGTSNPNLYWYRQAAGRGLQLLFYSVGIGQISSEVPQNLSASRPQDRQFILSSKKLLLSDSGFYLCAWRGGGANEKLFFGSGTQLSVL.

DNA of the CDR3: TGCAGCGTTGAAGATCGCAGGGGAACCCAGAACACTGAAGCTTTCTTT. As protein: CSVEDRRGTQNTEAFF. The chain has TRBV29-1 and TRBJ1-1; weak D call: TRBD1 (6 bases). Trimming removed 0 bases at V and 1 base at J, with 15 bases between. The CDR3 spans 16 residues. CDR1 and CDR2 from the germline V gene are SQVTM and ANQGSEA.

V usage is TRBV5-8 and J usage is TRBJ1-1; D is uncertain. CDR1 and CDR2 (germline): SGHTS, YDEGEE. The CDR3 is 13 residues long. Trimming stripped 7 bases from V and 5 bases from J, with 15 bases between. The DNA for the CDR3 is TGTGCCAGCGCGCGGTTGGTAGAGACTGAAGCTTTCTTT. This translates into CASARLVETEAFF.

The rearrangement joins TRBV7-3 to TRBJ2-3, with 8 bases identical to TRBD2. The V and J ends lost 2 bases and 4 bases, in that order; junction bases with no gene match: 20. Germline assignment: CDR1 SGHTA and CDR2 FQGTGA. The CDR3 contains 20 residues. The CDR3 region has the DNA TGTGCCAGCAGCTTACTCCCCGACCTCAGGGGTAGCGGGGTGTCAGATACGCAGTATTTT. The encoded protein is CASSLLPDLRGSGVSDTQYF.

The rearrangement uses TRBV6-4 and TRBJ2-3, with TRBD2 matching over 13 bases. CDR3 size: 17 residues. J gave up 6 bases and V 4 bases, and 10 bases lay outside the gene matches. Per germline, CDR1 MRHNA and CDR2 SNTAGT. In DNA form, the CDR3 reads TGTGCCAGCAGTGCCCTCGGGACTAGCGGGGTAGGCGATACGCAGTATTTT. Translated: CASSALGTSGVGDTQYF.

The chain carries TRBV4-1 and TRBJ1-6; D is unclear. V lost 0 bases, J lost 7 bases, and 7 bases lay in between. Germline loops: CDR1 MGHRA, CDR2 YSYEKL. The CDR3 contains 14 residues. CDR3 protein: CASSQEAGNSPLHF. In DNA form, the CDR3 reads TGCGCCAGCAGCCAAGAGGCGGGGAATTCACCCCTCCACTTT.

This clone was counted between two and nine times. The chain uses TRBV10-3 and TRBJ2-5, with 8 nucleotides matching TRBD1. The CDR3 totals 14 residues. The V gene's germline CDR1 is ENHRY and CDR2 SYGVKD. With V trimmed by 7 bases and J by 5 bases, 9 bases remained unmatched. The CDR3 DNA reads TGTGCCATCAATGGGGCAGGGGGCCGGGAGACCCAGTACTTC. Translation gives CAINGAGGRETQYF.

This rearrangement joins TRBV10-3 to TRBJ1-2; the match to TRBD1 covers 8 bases. Unmatched junction bases numbered 1, after V lost 0 bases and J lost 1 base. The V gene's germline CDR1 is ENHRY and CDR2 SYGVKD. The CDR3 totals 15 residues. CDR3 protein: CAISESDRGNYGYTF. DNA of the CDR3: TGTGCCATCAGTGAGTCAGACAGGGGTAACTATGGCTACACCTTC.

The rearrangement joins TRBV19 to TRBJ2-5; TRBD1 is a possible D gene (6 bases). Trimming removed 3 bases from V and 7 bases from J, with 18 bases in between. Per the germline V gene, CDR1 is LNHDA and CDR2 is SQIVND (reference sequence). This CDR3 has 15 amino acids. The CDR3, as DNA: TGTGCCAGTAGTATTGCGGCAGGGGATAGGGGGACCCAGTACTTC. Encoded protein: CASSIAAGDRGTQYF.

The chain links TRBV30 to TRBJ1-2; D is possibly TRBD1 (6 bases). The CDR3 consists of 16 residues. Germline CDR1 reads GTSNPN; CDR2 reads SVGIG (reference sequence). Between the trimmed V and J ends, which lost 1 base and 5 bases, there was a span of 20 bases. The CDR3 reads CAWSGNQLGAPYGYTF. CDR3 coding DNA: TGTGCCTGGAGTGGAAACCAATTGGGGGCGCCTTATGGCTACACCTTC.

The J gene is TRBJ1-3, the V gene TRBV7-9; 10 bases align to TRBD1. This CDR3 spans 14 amino acids. Germline loops: CDR1 SEHNR, CDR2 FQNEAQ (reference sequence). Germline trimming cut 7 bases from V and 9 bases from J; bases unmatched to any gene: 9. The DNA for the CDR3 is TGTGCCAGCACCCAGGGACAGGGGTGGTTCACCATATATTTT. Its translation is CASTQGQGWFTIYF.

V usage is TRBV16 and J usage is TRBJ1-3, with D tentatively TRBD1 (6 bases). Germline CDR1 and CDR2: KGHSY and FQNENV. The V and J ends lost 8 bases and 4 bases respectively, with 15 bases between them. The CDR3 contains 14 residues. The CDR3 bases are TGTGCCAGCGCACAGGGTTTAAGCGGAAACACCATATATTTT. The encoded protein is CASAQGLSGNTIYF.

The chain uses TRBV7-2 and TRBJ2-3; TRBD2 agrees at 10 bases. Germline CDR1 is SGHTA and CDR2 is FQGNSA. Losses at the gene ends were 2 bases for V and 4 bases for J; bases not matched to a gene: 12. The CDR3 sequence is 18 residues long. Here the CDR3 reads CASSLIRAAGGPADTQYF. In DNA, the CDR3 is TGTGCCAGCAGCTTAATCCGAGCAGCGGGGGGGCCAGCAGATACGCAGTATTTT.

The chain employs TRBV21-1 and TRBJ1-4. TRBV21-1 is given as a pseudogene. The CDR3 is 14 residues long. CDR3 residues: CASSMRGACEKLFF. The CDR3 nucleotides are TGTGCCAGCAGCATGCGGGGGGCCTGTGAAAAACTGTTTTTT.

This clone was seen many times. The chain recombines TRBV11-3 with TRBJ2-5; 7 bases align to TRBD1. Germline lookup yields CDR1 SGHNT and CDR2 YENEEA. V lost 6 bases to trimming and J lost 2 bases; unmatched junction nucleotides: 3. CDR3 size: 13 residues. CDR3 in DNA: TGTGCCAGCAGTCGGGACAGTCAAGAGACCCAGTACTTC. Translation gives CASSRDSQETQYF.

The rearrangement uses TRBV6-4 and TRBJ2-6, with D possibly being TRBD1 (5 bases). The germline CDR1 and CDR2 sequences are MRHNA and SNTAGT. The CDR3 contains 15 residues. Trimming stripped 0 bases from V and 3 bases from J, with 6 bases between. This CDR3 reads CASSDSQGGANVLTF. The DNA of the CDR3 is TGTGCCAGCAGTGACTCGCAGGGTGGGGCCAACGTCCTGACTTTC.

The chain joins TRBV5-1 to TRBJ2-1, with TRBD2 identical over 8 bases. Germline CDR1 and CDR2: SGHRS and YFSETQ. The CDR3 has 14 amino acids. The junction had 8 bases not matched to a gene; V was cut back by 7 bases and J by 5 bases. The CDR3 nucleotides read TGCGCCAGCCAGACTAGCGTACTCGACAATGAGCAGTTCTTC. Translation gives CASQTSVLDNEQFF.

V is TRBV19 and J is TRBJ2-7; 8 bases are a match to TRBD1. With V trimmed by 4 bases and J by 5 bases, 10 bases remained unmatched. The CDR3 spans 15 residues. Germline CDR1 LNHDA, CDR2 SQIVND (reference sequence). CDR3 sequence reads: CASSRRQGTTNEQYF. The CDR3 nucleotides read TGTGCCAGTAGTAGAAGACAGGGGACAACTAACGAGCAGTACTTC.

The V gene is TRBV9, the J gene TRBJ1-6; 9 bases align to TRBD1. Trimming at V came to 0 bases and at J to 12 bases, leaving 13 bases not matched to a gene. The germline V gene encodes CDR1 SGDLS and CDR2 YYNGEE. The CDR3 runs to 17 residues. CDR3 residues: CASSVGGGTQGAKPLHF. CDR3 coding DNA: TGTGCCAGCAGCGTAGGGGGAGGGACACAGGGGGCGAAACCCCTCCACTTT.

CDR3 nucleotides: TGTGCCAGCACCCATAACAGGGGGGAAGTGGAGACCCAGTACTTC. Translating it yields CASTHNRGEVETQYF. The rearrangement uses TRBV7-8 and TRBJ2-5; 8 bases are a match to TRBD1. J gave up 5 bases and V 7 bases, and 12 bases lay outside the gene matches. Germline V gives CDR1 SGHVS, CDR2 FQNEAQ. This CDR3 is 15 amino acids long.

The chain recombines TRBV5-6 with TRBJ1-2; 8 bases line up with TRBD1. CDR1 is SGHDT and CDR2 is YYEEEE in the germline V gene. The trim removed 0 bases at V and 7 bases at J, leaving 8 bases unmatched. This CDR3 has 15 residues. The CDR3 DNA follows: TGTGCCAGCAGCTTGGGCGACAGGGGCCCTCTTGGCTACACCTTC. Translated, it gives CASSLGDRGPLGYTF.

The chain couples TRBV7-2 to TRBJ2-1, with 11 bases identical to TRBD2. J lost 8 bases, V lost 4 bases, and 7 bases had no gene match. CDR1 and CDR2 from the germline V gene are SGHTA and FQGNSA. This CDR3 is 15 amino acids long. The CDR3: CASSSRLAGIDEQFF. In DNA form, the CDR3 reads TGTGCCAGCAGCTCCAGACTAGCGGGGATCGATGAGCAGTTCTTC.

The CDR3 region is CASSLGDTAYGYTF. In nucleotides, the CDR3 is TGTGCCAGCAGCTTGGGAGACACGGCCTATGGCTACACCTTC. The chain carries TRBV5-5 and TRBJ1-2; unclear D gene. This CDR3 has 14 residues. From germline, CDR1 is SGHKS and CDR2 YYEKEE (reference sequence). V gave up 0 bases and J gave up 4 bases, with 10 bases separating them.